This T cell receptor (beta chain) was recovered during a study of T cell responses to AZD1222 COVID-19 vaccine. General study findings and limits: Increased Spike-specific TCR breadth and depth were observed after two AZD1222 doses. The CD4 TCRs associated with vaccination extended across spike and predominated at 160-218 and 743-854. Among AZD1222 vaccinees, only 5 to 7 were seropositive at baseline. Clonal diversity was possibly underestimated, and the donors were mostly white British, with more females.

On this clone itself: Its antigen is as yet unknown.

The table came from immunoSEQ multiplex PCR; TCRdb's copy has only in-frame clones and leaves some out. The table shows approximately 100,000 clones, with 88% occurring only once. CDR3 length: 16 amino acids. V was clipped by 4 bases and J by 10 bases; unmatched bases: 12. Germline lookup yields CDR1 GTSNPN and CDR2 SVGIG (reference sequence). This sequence originates from an adult in good health. V gene TRBV30 combines with J gene TRBJ2-1, with TRBD2 matching 14 bases. The sample here was peripheral blood, taken on day 0 of MenACWY control vaccination. The CDR3 sequence: CAWTLRLAGGPREQFF. DNA for the CDR3: TGTGCCTGGACCCTGAGACTAGCGGGAGGGCCTAGGGAGCAGTTCTTC.